This paragraph reports one T cell receptor beta chain. This sample stems from a study of OX40 agonist ivuxolimab in advanced cancers. Turning to the study itself: As their treatment, patients were administered ivuxolimab, an agonistic anti-OX40 (CD134) antibody. Those treated in dose escalation had hepatocellular carcinoma, melanoma, renal cell cancer or head and neck cancer.

Autoimmune disease history or systemic immunosuppression led to patient exclusion. Blood got drawn at baseline, again on cycle 4 day 1, and then on cycle 7 day 1. Libraries were prepared by immunoSEQ multiplex PCR; TCRdb keeps only in-frame clonotypes and omits some of them. The sample consists of some 96,000 clones, 70% to 85% of them appearing once. Between the trimmed V and J ends, which lost 6 bases and 10 bases, there was a span of 16 bases. CDR3 length equals 14 residues. Germline V gene lookup returns CDR1 SNHLY and CDR2 FYNNEI. Here the sequenced sample was CD4+ or CD8+ T cells sorted from blood, taken in a trial of the OX40 agonist ivuxolimab. The V and J genes are TRBV2 and TRBJ1-6; D gene unclear. This receptor was obtained from an adult with an advanced solid tumor such as melanoma, head and neck, liver or kidney cancer. The CDR3 protein is CASRETPGGSPLHF. CDR3 sequence (DNA): TGTGCCAGCAGGGAGACCCCTGGTGGGTCACCCCTCCACTTT.